These 20 T cell receptor beta chains came from one sample sequenced in a study of T cell repertoires in cytomegalovirus infection. These receptors' targets are unknown. TCRdb used MiXCR to reprocess the reads, holding one entry per CDR3 protein. The sample yields 650,000 to 900,000 distinct CDR3 sequences, 25% to 35% seen once. Sequenced material: cultured CD8+ T cells from PBMCs, taken from culture after CMV antigen stimulation. These TCRs come from a human donor in good health (CMV status not recorded). Some clones in this sample may be carry-over from other donors' samples.

The J gene is TRBJ1-2, the V gene TRBV20-1; D unresolved. CDR1 is DFQATT, CDR2 SNEGSKA, per germline (reference sequence). The CDR3 totals 15 residues. V was cut by 4 bases and J by 2 bases, with 17 bases left in between. As DNA, the CDR3 is TGCAGTGCTACAGGAGAGAACTCCCTAAACTATGGCTACACCTTC. Its protein product is CSATGENSLNYGYTF.

V and J are TRBV3-1 and TRBJ2-7; D might be TRBD1 (6 bases). The V end was cut by 4 bases, the J end by 2 bases, with 15 bases between. The CDR3 is 15 amino acids. In germline, CDR1 is LGHDT, CDR2 YNNKEL (reference sequence). The chain's CDR3 is CASSPPGHGPYEQYF. The DNA for the CDR3 is TGTGCCAGCAGCCCACCGGGACACGGGCCCTACGAGCAGTACTTC.

In this sample, this clonotype turned up a few times. The chain recombines TRBV28 with TRBJ1-4, with 10 bases aligning to TRBD1. The CDR3 contains 15 residues. J gave up 8 bases and V 6 bases, and 9 bases lay outside the gene matches. CDR1 and CDR2 (germline): MDHEN, SYDVKM. The chain's CDR3 is CASRTDRGLWEKLFF. DNA for the CDR3: TGTGCCAGCAGAACAGACAGGGGGCTGTGGGAAAAACTGTTTTTT.

Only a few counts were recorded for this clonotype. The J gene is TRBJ1-2, the V gene TRBV11-2; D not resolved. Trimming shortened V by 5 bases and J by 0 bases, and 16 bases separated the two germline ends. The germline gives CDR1 SGHAT, CDR2 FQNNGV. CDR3 length: 16 residues. The CDR3 protein is CASSKWTATTNYGYTF. The CDR3 region has the DNA TGTGCCAGCAGCAAATGGACGGCTACAACTAACTATGGCTACACCTTC.

This clonotype was found a few times. The rearrangement links TRBV4-1 to TRBJ1-2; a weak D match, TRBD1 (6 bases). This CDR3 contains 14 residues. Between the trimmed V and J ends, which lost 3 bases and 4 bases, there was a span of 12 bases. Per germline, CDR1 MGHRA and CDR2 YSYEKL. The CDR3 loop reads CASSQGALGYGYTF. CDR3 nucleotide sequence: TGCGCCAGCAGCCAGGGGGCTCTTGGCTATGGCTACACCTTC.

For the CDR3, the DNA is TGTGCCAGCAGGACTGGGACAGGCGAGACCCAGTACTTC. It codes for CASRTGTGETQYF. The V gene is TRBV6-5, the J gene TRBJ2-5, with 8 positions matching TRBD1. V lost 6 bases to trimming and J lost 5 bases; unmatched junction nucleotides: 5. There are 13 residues in the CDR3. Germline loops: CDR1 MNHEY, CDR2 SVGAGI.

This clonotype has just a few counts. This chain links TRBV19 with TRBJ1-1; the D gene is possibly TRBD1 (5 bases). V was trimmed by 6 bases and J by 5 bases, leaving 10 bases between them. Germline CDR1 is LNHDA and CDR2 is SQIVND (reference sequence). The CDR3 has 12 residues. The CDR3 DNA reads TGTGCCAGTAGGGTGGGGGAGACTGAAGCTTTCTTT. Encoded protein: CASRVGETEAFF.

The chain combines TRBV9 with TRBJ1-5; the D gene is possibly TRBD1 (6 bases). CDR3 length: 14 residues. Germline V lookup: CDR1 SGDLS, CDR2 YYNGEE. Between the trimmed V and J ends, which lost 6 bases and 4 bases, there was a span of 14 bases. This CDR3 is CASNGGQFNQPQHF. DNA of the CDR3: TGTGCCAGCAACGGAGGACAGTTTAATCAGCCCCAGCATTTT.

This clonotype was seen only a few times. The chain joins TRBV12-3 or TRBV12-4 to TRBJ2-7; unclear D gene. The CDR3 has 12 amino acids. The V gene lost 2 bases and the J gene lost 5 bases, with 7 bases spanning the gap. The CDR3 sequence is CASSLSPHEQYF. The CDR3, as DNA: TGTGCCAGCAGTTTATCGCCCCACGAGCAGTACTTC.

The chain joins TRBV11-2 to TRBJ2-2; 11 nucleotides align to TRBD2. This CDR3 contains 17 residues. Trimming at V came to 5 bases and at J to 3 bases, leaving 8 bases not matched to a gene. Germline V lookup: CDR1 SGHAT, CDR2 FQNNGV. The chain's CDR3 is CASSATPGLADTGELFF. CDR3 DNA sequence: TGTGCCAGCAGCGCTACCCCGGGACTAGCGGACACCGGGGAGCTGTTTTTT.

The chain recombines TRBV7-6 with TRBJ1-2, with no clear D. Trimming took 3 bases from V and 8 from J, leaving 10 bases between them. This CDR3 has 12 residues. Germline V gene data show CDR1 as SGHVS and CDR2 as FNYEAQ. The CDR3 DNA reads as TGTGCCAGCAGCTTCGAACAGTCGGGCTACACCTTC. Its protein is CASSFEQSGYTF.

This clonotype occurred a few times. The chain joins TRBV4-1 to TRBJ1-1; unclear D gene. V was trimmed by 1 base and J by 1 base, leaving 10 bases between them. The CDR3 runs 15 residues. Germline lookup yields CDR1 MGHRA and CDR2 YSYEKL. The CDR3 region is CASSQGQNQNTEAFF. The CDR3 DNA is TGCGCCAGCAGCCAAGGACAAAATCAGAACACTGAAGCTTTCTTT.

This clonotype has just a few counts. The chain joins TRBV4-3 to TRBJ1-1; weak D call: TRBD1 (6 bases). With 1 base removed from V and 3 bases from J, the gap between germline ends came to 15 bases. The CDR3 has 16 amino acids. The germline CDR1 and CDR2 sequences are LGHNA and YSLEER. The CDR3 region is CASSQGRYTGYTEAFF. Here the CDR3 DNA reads TGCGCCAGCAGCCAAGGGCGATACACAGGGTACACTGAAGCTTTCTTT.

This clonotype has a handful of counts. V is TRBV7-6 and J is TRBJ2-1, with TRBD1 matching 12 bases. CDR1 is SGHVS and CDR2 is FNYEAQ in the germline V gene. V was pared by 5 bases and J by 7 bases, with 9 bases of the junction left unmatched. This CDR3 comprises 16 residues. This CDR3 is CASSGLGTGGWNEQFF. CDR3 bases: TGTGCCAGCAGCGGGTTGGGGACAGGGGGCTGGAATGAGCAGTTCTTC.

This clonotype has a handful of counts. This chain connects TRBV7-2 to TRBJ2-5, with TRBD2 matching 10 bases. The V segment lost 5 bases and the J segment 5 bases; nucleotides outside the gene matches: 8. In germline, CDR1 is SGHTA, CDR2 FQGNSA. This CDR3 is 15 amino acids long. CDR3 amino acids: CASSASGGALETQYF. The CDR3 coding sequence is TGTGCCAGCAGCGCCAGCGGGGGGGCCTTGGAGACCCAGTACTTC.

The rearrangement joins TRBV5-5 to TRBJ2-7; D is possibly TRBD2 (6 bases). V lost 4 bases to trimming and J lost 2 bases, with 16 bases between them. CDR3 size: 15 residues. Germline V lookup: CDR1 SGHKS, CDR2 YYEKEE (reference sequence). CDR3 amino acids: CASSHAPGTAYEQYV. As DNA, the CDR3 is TGTGCCAGCAGCCATGCCCCCGGGACTGCCTACGAGCAGTACGTC.

With respect to this clonotype: Relative to the germline gene, one junction end is altered; a read error may explain this. The rearrangement joins TRBV11-2 to TRBJ2-5; D is perhaps TRBD2 (5 bases). Germline V lookup: CDR1 SGHAT, CDR2 FQNNGV. The CDR3 totals 17 residues. The DNA for the CDR3 is TGTGCCAGCAGCTCTAGCCCGTTTGAACGATCCCAACAGACCCAGTACTTC. It specifies CASSSSPFERSQQTQYF.

The chain uses TRBV7-3 and TRBJ1-1; D might be TRBD1 (5 bases). Trimming took off 1 base at V and 4 bases at J, with 10 bases between the two ends. Germline loops: CDR1 SGHTA, CDR2 FQGTGA. The CDR3 runs 14 residues. CDR3 sequence: CASSLKGDGTEAFF. The DNA for the CDR3 is TGTGCCAGCAGCTTAAAAGGGGACGGCACTGAAGCTTTCTTT. Variable domain in full (rest from reference TRBV7-3 and TRBJ1-1): GAGVSQTPSNKVTEKGKYVELRCDPISGHTALYWYRQSLGQGPEFLIYFQGTGAADDSGLPNDRFFAVRPEGSVSTLKIQRTERGDSAVYLCASSLKGDGTEAFFGQGTRLTVV.

This chain uses TRBV19 with TRBJ2-1; 8 positions agree with TRBD2. Trimming took 0 bases from V and 7 from J; bases not matched to a gene: 5. From germline, CDR1 is LNHDA and CDR2 SQIVND (reference sequence). CDR3 size: 15 residues. CDR3 DNA: TGTGCCAGTAGTATAGACGGGGGGGCAGTTAATGAGCAGTTCTTC. This codes for CASSIDGGAVNEQFF.

This rearrangement joins TRBV13 to TRBJ2-7; perhaps TRBD1 as D (6 bases). Germline CDR1 reads PRHDT; CDR2 reads FYEKMQ (reference sequence). The CDR3 is 14 residues long. Trimming removed 0 bases at V and 3 bases at J, with 9 bases between. In DNA form, the CDR3 reads TGTGCCAGCAGCTTAGGGGAACAGGGCTACGAGCAGTACTTC. Its translation is CASSLGEQGYEQYF.